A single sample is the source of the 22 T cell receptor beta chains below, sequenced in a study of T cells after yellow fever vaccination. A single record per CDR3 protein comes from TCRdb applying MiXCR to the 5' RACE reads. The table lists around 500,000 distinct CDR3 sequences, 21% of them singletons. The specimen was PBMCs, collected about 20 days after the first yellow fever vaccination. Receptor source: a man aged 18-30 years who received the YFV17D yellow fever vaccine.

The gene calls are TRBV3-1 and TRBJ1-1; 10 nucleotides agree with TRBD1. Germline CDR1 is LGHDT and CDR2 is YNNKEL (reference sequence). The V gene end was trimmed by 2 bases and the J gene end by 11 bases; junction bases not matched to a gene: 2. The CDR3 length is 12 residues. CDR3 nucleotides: TGTGCCAGCAGCCAAAGACAGGGGGCGGCTTTCTTT. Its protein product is CASSQRQGAAFF.

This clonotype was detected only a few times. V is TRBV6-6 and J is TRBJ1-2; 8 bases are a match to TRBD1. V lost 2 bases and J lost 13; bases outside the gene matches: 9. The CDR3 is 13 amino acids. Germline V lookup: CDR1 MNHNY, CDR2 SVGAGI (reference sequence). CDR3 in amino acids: CASSYRTGSTGTF. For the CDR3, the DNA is TGTGCCAGCAGTTACCGGACAGGGTCGACAGGCACCTTC.

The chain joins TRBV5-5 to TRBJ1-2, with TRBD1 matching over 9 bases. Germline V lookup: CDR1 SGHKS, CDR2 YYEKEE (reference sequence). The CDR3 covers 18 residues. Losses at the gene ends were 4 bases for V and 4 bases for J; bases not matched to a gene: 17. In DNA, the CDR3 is TGTGCCAGCAGCACATCCGGGACAGGGAGCTATCTTTTCTATGGCTACACCTTC. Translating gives CASSTSGTGSYLFYGYTF. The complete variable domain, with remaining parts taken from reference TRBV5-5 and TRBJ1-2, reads DAGVTQSPTHLIKTRGQQVTLRCSPISGHKSVSWYQQVLGQGPQFIFQYYEKEERGRGNFPDRFSARQFPNYSSELNVNALLLGDSALYLCASSTSGTGSYLFYGYTFGSGTRLTVV.

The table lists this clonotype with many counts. DNA of the CDR3: TGTGCCAGCAGAGGACAGGGGCGAGTGTATGGCTACACCTTC. Encoded protein: CASRGQGRVYGYTF. The V gene is TRBV5-6, the J gene TRBJ1-2, with 9 nucleotides matching TRBD1. The CDR3 length is 14 residues. With V trimmed by 5 bases and J by 5 bases, 7 bases remained unmatched. The germline V gene encodes CDR1 SGHDT and CDR2 YYEEEE.

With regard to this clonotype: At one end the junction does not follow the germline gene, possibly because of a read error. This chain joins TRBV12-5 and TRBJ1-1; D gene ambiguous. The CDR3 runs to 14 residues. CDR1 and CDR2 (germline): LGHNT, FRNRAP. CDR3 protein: CASGLNSVKTEAFF. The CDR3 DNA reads TGTGCTAGTGGTTTGAACAGTGTGAAGACTGAAGCTTTCTTT.

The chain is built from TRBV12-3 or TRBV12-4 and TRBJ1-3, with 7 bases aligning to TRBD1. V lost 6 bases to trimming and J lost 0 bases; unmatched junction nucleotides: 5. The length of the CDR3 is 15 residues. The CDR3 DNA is TGTGCCAGCAGCCCAGGGGGGAGCTCTGGAAACACCATATATTTT. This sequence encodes CASSPGGSSGNTIYF.

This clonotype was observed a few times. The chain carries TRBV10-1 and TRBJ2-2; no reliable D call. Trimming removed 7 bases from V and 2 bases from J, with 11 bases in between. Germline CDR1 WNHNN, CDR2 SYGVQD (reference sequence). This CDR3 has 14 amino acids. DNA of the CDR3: TGCGCCAGCAATCAGGCCGGAAACACCGGGGAGCTGTTTTTT. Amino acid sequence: CASNQAGNTGELFF.

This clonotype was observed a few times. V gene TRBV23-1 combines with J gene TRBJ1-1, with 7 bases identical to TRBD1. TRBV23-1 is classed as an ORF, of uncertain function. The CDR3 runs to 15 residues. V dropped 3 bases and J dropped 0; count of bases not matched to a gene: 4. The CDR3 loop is CASSHPTGMNTEAFF. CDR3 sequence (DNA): TGCGCCAGCAGTCACCCGACAGGGATGAACACTGAAGCTTTCTTT.

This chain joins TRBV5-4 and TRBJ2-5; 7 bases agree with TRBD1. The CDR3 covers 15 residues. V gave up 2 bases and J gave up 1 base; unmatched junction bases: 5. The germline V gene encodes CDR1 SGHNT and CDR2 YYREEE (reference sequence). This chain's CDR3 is CASSFVQGVQETQYF. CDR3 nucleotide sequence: TGTGCCAGCAGCTTCGTCCAGGGGGTCCAAGAGACCCAGTACTTC. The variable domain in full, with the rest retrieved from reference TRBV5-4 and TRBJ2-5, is ETGVTQSPTHLIKTRGQQVTLRCSSQSGHNTVSWYQQALGQGPQFIFQYYREEENGRGNFPPRFSGLQFPNYSSELNVNALELDDSALYLCASSFVQGVQETQYFGPGTRLLVL.

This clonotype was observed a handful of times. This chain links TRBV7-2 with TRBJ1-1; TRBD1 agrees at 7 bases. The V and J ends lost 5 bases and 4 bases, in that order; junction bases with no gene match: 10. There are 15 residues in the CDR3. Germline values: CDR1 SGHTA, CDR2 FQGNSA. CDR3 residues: CASSPRQGGTTEAFF. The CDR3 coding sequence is TGTGCCAGCAGCCCTCGACAGGGTGGGACCACTGAAGCTTTCTTT.

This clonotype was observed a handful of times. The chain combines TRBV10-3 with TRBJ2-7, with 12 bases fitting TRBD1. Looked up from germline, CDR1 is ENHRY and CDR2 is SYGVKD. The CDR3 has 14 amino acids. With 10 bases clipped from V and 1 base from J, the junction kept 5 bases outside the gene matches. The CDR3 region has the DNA TGTGCCAATCCGGGACAGGGGGCATCCTACGAGCAGTACGTC. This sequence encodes CANPGQGASYEQYV.

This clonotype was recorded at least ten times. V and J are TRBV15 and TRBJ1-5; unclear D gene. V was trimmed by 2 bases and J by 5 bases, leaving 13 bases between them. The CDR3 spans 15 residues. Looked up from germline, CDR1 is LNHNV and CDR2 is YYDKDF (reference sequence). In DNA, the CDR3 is TGTGCCACCAGCAGACGGACCGGTCCCGATCAGCCCCAGCATTTT. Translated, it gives CATSRRTGPDQPQHF.

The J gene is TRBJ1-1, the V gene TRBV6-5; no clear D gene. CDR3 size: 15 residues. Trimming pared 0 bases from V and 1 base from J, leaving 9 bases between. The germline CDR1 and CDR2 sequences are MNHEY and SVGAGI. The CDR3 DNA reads TGTGCCAGCAGTTACTCATTAAATAAGAACACTGAAGCTTTCTTT. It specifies CASSYSLNKNTEAFF.

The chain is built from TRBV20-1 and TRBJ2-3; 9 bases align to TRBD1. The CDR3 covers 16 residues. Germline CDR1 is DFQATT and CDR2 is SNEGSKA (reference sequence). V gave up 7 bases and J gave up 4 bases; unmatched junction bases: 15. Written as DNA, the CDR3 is TGCAGTGGTACACTAGGGTGGACAGGGGCGGCAGATACGCAGTATTTT. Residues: CSGTLGWTGAADTQYF.

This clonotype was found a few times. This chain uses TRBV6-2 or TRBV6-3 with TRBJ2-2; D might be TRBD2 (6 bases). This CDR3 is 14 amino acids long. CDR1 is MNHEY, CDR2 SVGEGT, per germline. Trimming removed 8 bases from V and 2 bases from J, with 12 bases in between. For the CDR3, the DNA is TGTGCCAGCCGGCCGACTAGAAACACCGGGGAGCTGTTTTTT. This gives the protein CASRPTRNTGELFF.

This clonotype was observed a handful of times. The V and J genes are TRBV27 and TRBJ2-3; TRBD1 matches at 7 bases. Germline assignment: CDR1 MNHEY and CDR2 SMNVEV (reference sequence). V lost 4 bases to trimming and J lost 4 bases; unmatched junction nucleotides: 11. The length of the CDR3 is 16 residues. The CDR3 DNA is TGTGCCAGCAGTTCGCCGGGACAGTCATTGGCAGATACGCAGTATTTT. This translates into CASSSPGQSLADTQYF.

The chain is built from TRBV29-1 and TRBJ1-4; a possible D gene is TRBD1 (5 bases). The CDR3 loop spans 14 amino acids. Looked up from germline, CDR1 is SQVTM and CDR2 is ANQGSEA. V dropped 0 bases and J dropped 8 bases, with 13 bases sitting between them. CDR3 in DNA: TGCAGCGTTGAAGACGGGGCCGACCAAGAAAAACTGTTTTTT. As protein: CSVEDGADQEKLFF.

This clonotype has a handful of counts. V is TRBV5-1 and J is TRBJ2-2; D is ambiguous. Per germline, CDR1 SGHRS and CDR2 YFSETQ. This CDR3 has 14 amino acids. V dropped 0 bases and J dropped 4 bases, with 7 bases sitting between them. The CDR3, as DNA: TGCGCCAGCAGCTTGGGACAACCCACCGGGGAGCTGTTTTTT. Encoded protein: CASSLGQPTGELFF.

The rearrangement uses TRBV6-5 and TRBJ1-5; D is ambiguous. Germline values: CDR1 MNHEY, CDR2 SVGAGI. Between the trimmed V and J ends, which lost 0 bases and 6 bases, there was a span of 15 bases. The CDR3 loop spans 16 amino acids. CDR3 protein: CASSYSARALGQPQHF. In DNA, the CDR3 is TGTGCCAGCAGTTACTCGGCCCGGGCTCTGGGTCAGCCCCAGCATTTT.

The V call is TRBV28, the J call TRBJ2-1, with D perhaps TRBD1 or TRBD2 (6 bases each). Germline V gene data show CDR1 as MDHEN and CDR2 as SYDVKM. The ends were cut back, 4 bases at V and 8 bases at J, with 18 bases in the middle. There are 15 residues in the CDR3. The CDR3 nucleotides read TGTGCCAGCAGTTGGGGGCTGGGGGGTATGTATGAGCAGTTCTTC. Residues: CASSWGLGGMYEQFF.

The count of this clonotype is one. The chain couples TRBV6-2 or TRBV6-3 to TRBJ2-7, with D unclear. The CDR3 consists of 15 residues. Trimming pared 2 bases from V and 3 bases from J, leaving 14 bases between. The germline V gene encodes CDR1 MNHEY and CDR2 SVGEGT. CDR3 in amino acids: CASSYETPDVYEQYV. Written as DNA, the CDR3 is TGTGCCAGCAGTTACGAGACACCGGACGTCTACGAGCAGTACGTC.

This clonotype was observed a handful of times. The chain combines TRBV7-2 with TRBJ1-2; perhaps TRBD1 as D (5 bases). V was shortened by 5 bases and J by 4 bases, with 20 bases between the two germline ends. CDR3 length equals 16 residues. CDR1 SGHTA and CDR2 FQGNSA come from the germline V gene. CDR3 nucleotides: TGTGCCAGCAGCCCGACCTCCTCTGGGGGATTCTATGGCTACACCTTC. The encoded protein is CASSPTSSGGFYGYTF.